The 32 T cell receptor beta chains below all came from one sample that was sequenced in a study of PD-1 blockade in classical Hodgkin lymphoma. No patient escaped relapse after autologous stem cell transplantation, and brentuximab vedotin exposure varied. TCRdb's copy holds only in-frame clones and misses some; the assay was immunoSEQ multiplex PCR. The data contain 57,000 or so clones, 88% of them singletons. The input for sequencing was peripheral blood mononuclear cells (PBMCs), taken at baseline. All receptors derive from a human donor with classical Hodgkin lymphoma.

This sequence joins TRBV6-5 and TRBJ1-4; D gene uncertain. The CDR3 length is 14 residues. The V gene's germline CDR1 is MNHEY and CDR2 SVGAGI. V was trimmed by 5 bases and J by 3 bases, leaving 10 bases between them. The CDR3 region is CASSRDLANEKLFF. As DNA, the CDR3 is TGTGCCAGCAGTCGTGATTTGGCTAATGAAAAACTGTTTTTT.

The rearrangement joins TRBV7-9 to TRBJ2-3; no definite D call. Germline V gene lookup returns CDR1 SEHNR and CDR2 FQNEAQ (reference sequence). The germline V and J ends were trimmed by 4 bases and 4 bases, with 9 bases remaining between them. The CDR3 has 13 residues. CDR3 loop: CASSSYTADTQYF. The CDR3 DNA is TGTGCCAGCAGCTCTTACACCGCAGATACGCAGTATTTT.

The CDR3 bases are TGTGCCAGCAGCTTAGGGGCGACAGGGGGAATTGTGGGCTACACCTTC. It specifies CASSLGATGGIVGYTF. The rearrangement joins TRBV13 to TRBJ1-2; TRBD1 agrees at 9 bases. The CDR3 covers 16 residues. CDR1 is PRHDT and CDR2 is FYEKMQ in the germline V gene (reference sequence). J was trimmed by 8 bases and V by 0 bases; bases with no gene match: 10.

In DNA form, the CDR3 reads TGTGCCAGCAGTTTCCGGGACAGCCTCTACAATGAGCAGTTCTTC. Protein sequence: CASSFRDSLYNEQFF. The V gene is TRBV27, the J gene TRBJ2-1; TRBD1 matches 7 bases. The CDR3 has 15 amino acids. After removal of 3 bases from V and 3 bases from J, the junction contained 5 bases not matched to a gene. Per the germline V gene, CDR1 is MNHEY and CDR2 is SMNVEV (reference sequence).

The chain couples TRBV19 to TRBJ1-1; D unresolved. The CDR3 has 14 residues. Germline V gene sequence: CDR1 LNHDA, CDR2 SQIVND (reference sequence). V was clipped by 7 bases and J by 4 bases, with 16 bases between them. CDR3 nucleotides: TGTGCCAGTATCAAGAAAGCCGGCGGCACTGAAGCTTTCTTT. This gives the protein CASIKKAGGTEAFF.

The chain uses TRBV6-5 and TRBJ2-1; D is ambiguous. CDR1 is MNHEY, CDR2 SVGAGI, per germline. CDR3 size: 14 residues. With 4 bases removed from V and 9 bases from J, the gap between germline ends came to 16 bases. The CDR3 region is CASSFGVWPSEQFF. CDR3 nucleotide sequence: TGTGCCAGCAGTTTCGGTGTGTGGCCTAGTGAGCAGTTCTTC.

This clone has just one count. The V call is TRBV5-6, the J call TRBJ2-3; D unclear. The CDR3 spans 14 residues. Looked up from germline, CDR1 is SGHDT and CDR2 is YYEEEE. V was pared by 0 bases and J by 4 bases, with 9 bases between. In DNA form, the CDR3 reads TGTGCCAGCAGCTTGGATTCTAGGCCAGATACGCAGTATTTT. Its protein is CASSLDSRPDTQYF.

The chain employs TRBV7-8 and TRBJ1-5; D is ambiguous. The CDR3 loop spans 12 amino acids. Looked up from germline, CDR1 is SGHVS and CDR2 is FQNEAQ. V was pared by 2 bases and J by 8 bases, with 7 bases between. CDR3 loop: CASSLRGKPQHF. The CDR3 DNA reads as TGTGCCAGCAGCTTACGGGGAAAGCCCCAGCATTTT.

Notes on this clone: Mismatch with germline at one junction end may stem from a read error. V gene TRBV5-1 combines with J gene TRBJ1-1; no clear D gene. Per germline, CDR1 SGHRS and CDR2 YFSETQ. The CDR3 covers 13 residues. In DNA form, the CDR3 reads TGCACCAGCAGCTTGGGTAGGGACACTGAAGCTTTCTTT. This codes for CTSSLGRDTEAFF.

The V gene is TRBV7-2, the J gene TRBJ1-4; 7 bases are shared with TRBD1. V lost 5 bases and J lost 4; bases outside the gene matches: 10. This CDR3 region has 16 residues. CDR1 and CDR2 (germline): SGHTA, FQGNSA. In DNA, the CDR3 is TGTGCCAGCAGCATTCTCCTGGACAGGAGTAATGAAAAACTGTTTTTT. It yields the protein CASSILLDRSNEKLFF.

This chain joins TRBV7-3 and TRBJ2-2; D is unresolved. V dropped 5 bases and J dropped 4 bases, with 8 bases sitting between them. The CDR3 totals 13 residues. Looked up from germline, CDR1 is SGHTA and CDR2 is FQGTGA. The CDR3 sequence is CASSPVATGELFF. CDR3 DNA sequence: TGTGCCAGCAGCCCCGTGGCCACCGGGGAGCTGTTTTTT.

CDR3 bases: TGTGCCAGCAGCCAAGATGCGCCGGACCCTTCTAGCACAGATACGCAGTATTTT. This gives the protein CASSQDAPDPSSTDTQYF. V is TRBV4-2 and J is TRBJ2-3, with D unresolved. Germline CDR1 reads LGHNA; CDR2 reads YNFKEQ. The CDR3 runs to 18 residues. Trimming stripped 0 bases from V and 0 bases from J, with 16 bases between.

The rearrangement uses TRBV25-1 and TRBJ1-2, with TRBD1 matching 10 bases. There are 14 residues in the CDR3. The V gene end was trimmed by 6 bases and the J gene end by 3 bases; junction bases not matched to a gene: 4. Germline V gene data show CDR1 as MGHDK and CDR2 as SYGVNS. The CDR3 DNA is TGTGCCAGCAGAGGACAGGGGGAATACTATGGCTACACCTTC. This sequence encodes CASRGQGEYYGYTF.

The chain has TRBV5-6 and TRBJ2-7; maybe TRBD1 (5 bases). V lost 2 bases and J 1 base, leaving 10 bases between the germline ends. The CDR3 has 14 amino acids. Per the germline V gene, CDR1 is SGHDT and CDR2 is YYEEEE. CDR3 coding DNA: TGTGCCAGCAGCTTATTGACAGTTTCCTACGAGCAGTACTTC. Its translation is CASSLLTVSYEQYF.

This chain uses TRBV27 with TRBJ2-1; 9 nucleotides align to TRBD2. CDR3 length: 15 amino acids. In germline, CDR1 is MNHEY, CDR2 SMNVEV (reference sequence). Trimming at V came to 2 bases and at J to 4 bases, leaving 3 bases not matched to a gene. CDR3 DNA sequence: TGTGCCAGCAGTTTAGGGAGCGGGGGGTACAATGAGCAGTTCTTC. This codes for CASSLGSGGYNEQFF.

The V call is TRBV7-2, the J call TRBJ1-1, with D possibly matching TRBD1 (6 bases). This CDR3 spans 16 amino acids. Germline-derived CDR1 and CDR2 are SGHTA and FQGNSA. Trimming took off 5 bases at V and 4 bases at J, with 20 bases between the two ends. The CDR3 DNA is TGTGCCAGCAGCCCGGCGGGGGCAGCTTTTCCCACTGAAGCTTTCTTT. The encoded protein is CASSPAGAAFPTEAFF.

The chain uses TRBV4-3 and TRBJ2-3; TRBD1 matches 8 bases. The J segment lost 5 bases and the V segment lost 1 base, leaving 17 bases of the junction unmatched. This CDR3 comprises 19 residues. The germline V gene encodes CDR1 LGHNA and CDR2 YSLEER. The CDR3 loop is CASSQVLFPRQGAGDTQYF. The CDR3 nucleotides read TGCGCCAGCAGCCAAGTTCTGTTTCCGCGGCAGGGGGCTGGAGATACGCAGTATTTT.

V usage is TRBV5-1 and J usage is TRBJ2-2; TRBD2 is a possible D gene (5 bases). CDR3 length: 16 amino acids. The germline V gene encodes CDR1 SGHRS and CDR2 YFSETQ. With 4 bases removed from V and 4 bases from J, the gap between germline ends came to 17 bases. CDR3 DNA: TGCGCCAGCAGCCCCCGGGTCCCTAGCTCCACCGGGGAGCTGTTTTTT. Translated: CASSPRVPSSTGELFF. Looking up the rest from reference TRBV5-1 and TRBJ2-2 gives the full variable domain: KAGVTQTPRYLIKTRGQQVTLSCSPISGHRSVSWYQQTPGQGLQFLFEYFSETQRNKGNFPGRFSGRQFSNSRSEMNVSTLELGDSALYLCASSPRVPSSTGELFFGEGSRLTVL.

The chain recombines TRBV4-2 with TRBJ2-7, with 9 bases fitting TRBD1. CDR1 and CDR2 (germline): LGHNA, YNFKEQ. J lost 4 bases, V lost 0 bases, and 4 bases had no gene match. The CDR3 covers 15 residues. The CDR3 bases are TGTGCCAGCAGCCAAGATAGACAGGGGGTTTACGAGCAGTACTTC. The encoded protein is CASSQDRQGVYEQYF.

The rearrangement links TRBV13 to TRBJ1-4, with D possibly matching TRBD1 (5 bases). There are 15 residues in the CDR3. The germline V gene has CDR1 PRHDT and CDR2 FYEKMQ (reference sequence). Trimming took off 5 bases at V and 4 bases at J, with 14 bases between the two ends. In nucleotides, the CDR3 is TGTGCCAGCAGCGCTTCCCCAGGACATAATGAAAAACTGTTTTTT. Its translation is CASSASPGHNEKLFF.

The chain recombines TRBV6-1 with TRBJ1-3, with 7 bases fitting TRBD1. V shed 6 bases and J 2 bases; nucleotides not matched to a gene: 7. CDR3 length: 15 amino acids. Germline V gene sequence: CDR1 MNHNS, CDR2 SASEGT. The CDR3: CASSQGQTPGNTIYF. CDR3 nucleotide sequence: TGTGCCAGCAGCCAGGGACAGACCCCTGGAAACACCATATATTTT.

The V gene is TRBV5-6, the J gene TRBJ1-2; D is unresolved. Germline V lookup: CDR1 SGHDT, CDR2 YYEEEE. CDR3 length: 13 amino acids. The V end lost 2 bases, the J end lost 1 base, and 6 bases lay between the germline ends. The chain's CDR3 is CASSLLNNYGYTF. The DNA of the CDR3 is TGTGCCAGCAGCTTATTAAATAACTATGGCTACACCTTC.

The gene calls are TRBV10-1 and TRBJ2-1, with 7 bases fitting TRBD2. Germline V CDR1 and CDR2: WNHNN, SYGVQD (reference sequence). Trimming at V came to 4 bases and at J to 4 bases, leaving 4 bases not matched to a gene. This CDR3 region has 14 residues. DNA of the CDR3: TGCGCCAGCAGTGGGACTAGTAGGTACAATGAGCAGTTCTTC. It specifies CASSGTSRYNEQFF.

This clone came up a few times. The rearrangement uses TRBV14 and TRBJ2-7; D not certain. The germline V and J ends were trimmed by 4 bases and 0 bases, with 10 bases remaining between them. The CDR3 runs 14 residues. Germline V gives CDR1 SGHDN, CDR2 FVKESK. CDR3 nucleotide sequence: TGTGCCAGCAGCCCTGACATCCTCTCCTACGAGCAGTACTTC. Translating gives CASSPDILSYEQYF. The whole variable domain, filled in from reference TRBV14 and TRBJ2-7, reads EAGVTQFPSHSVIEKGQTVTLRCDPISGHDNLYWYRRVMGKEIKFLLHFVKESKQDESGMPNNRFLAERTGGTYSTLKVQPAELEDSGVYFCASSPDILSYEQYFGPGTRLTVT.

The chain recombines TRBV5-5 with TRBJ1-5; D might be TRBD1 (6 bases). The germline V and J ends were trimmed by 1 base and 4 bases, with 9 bases remaining between them. Germline CDR1 reads SGHKS; CDR2 reads YYEKEE (reference sequence). The CDR3 loop spans 14 amino acids. CDR3 amino acids: CASSLTGTNQPQHF. CDR3 DNA sequence: TGTGCCAGCAGCTTGACAGGGACGAATCAGCCCCAGCATTTT.

The rearrangement joins TRBV6-1 to TRBJ1-6; D is uncertain. This CDR3 is 14 amino acids long. V was shortened by 4 bases and J by 7 bases, with 11 bases between the two germline ends. Germline-derived CDR1 and CDR2 are MNHNS and SASEGT. Here the CDR3 reads CASSVAIGNSPLHF. CDR3 coding DNA: TGTGCCAGCAGTGTAGCGATTGGGAATTCACCCCTCCACTTT.

The CDR3 DNA is TGCGCCAGCAGTGACAGCGGGCGGGGCTACGAGCAGTACTTC. This gives the protein CASSDSGRGYEQYF. The rearrangement joins TRBV10-2 to TRBJ2-7, with a tentative D call TRBD2 (6 bases). This CDR3 has 14 amino acids. The V end lost 3 bases, the J end lost 3 bases, and 12 bases lay between the germline ends. Germline V gene data show CDR1 as WSHSY and CDR2 as SAAADI.

The rearrangement uses TRBV2 and TRBJ2-5; D uncertain. The germline V and J ends were trimmed by 8 bases and 4 bases, with 8 bases remaining between them. The germline CDR1 and CDR2 sequences are SNHLY and FYNNEI. This CDR3 comprises 11 residues. The CDR3 sequence: CASPWGETQYF. The DNA for the CDR3 is TGTGCCAGCCCTTGGGGAGAGACCCAGTACTTC.

The J gene is TRBJ1-1, the V gene TRBV2; 9 bases fit TRBD1. Germline-derived CDR1 and CDR2 are SNHLY and FYNNEI. V was clipped by 7 bases and J by 0 bases; unmatched bases: 12. The CDR3 runs 17 residues. This CDR3 reads CASNGRDRDMVNTEAFF. CDR3 nucleotide sequence: TGTGCCAGCAACGGCCGGGACAGGGACATGGTGAACACTGAAGCTTTCTTT.

The gene calls are TRBV7-9 and TRBJ1-2; D gene ambiguous. Germline CDR1 reads SEHNR; CDR2 reads FQNEAQ (reference sequence). The V and J ends lost 1 base and 5 bases respectively, with 8 bases between them. The CDR3 extends over 13 amino acids. CDR3 bases: TGTGCCAGCAGCTTAGACGTAGGGTATGGCTACACCTTC. It is translated as CASSLDVGYGYTF.

V is TRBV5-1 and J is TRBJ2-5; perhaps TRBD1 as D (6 bases). The V and J ends lost 2 bases and 1 base respectively, with 9 bases between them. Germline V gene data show CDR1 as SGHRS and CDR2 as YFSETQ. The CDR3 is 14 residues long. DNA for the CDR3: TGCGCCAGCAGCTTCACAGGGTCCCAAGAGACCCAGTACTTC. Amino acid sequence: CASSFTGSQETQYF.

The chain is built from TRBV9 and TRBJ2-7; D tentatively fits TRBD1 or TRBD2 (5 bases each). CDR1 is SGDLS and CDR2 is YYNGEE in the germline V gene. This CDR3 comprises 12 residues. The V end lost 5 bases, the J end lost 3 bases, and 9 bases lay between the germline ends. CDR3: CASRGDGYEQYF. CDR3 DNA sequence: TGTGCCAGCAGAGGGGACGGCTACGAGCAGTACTTC. The variable domain in full, with the rest retrieved from reference TRBV9 and TRBJ2-7, is DSGVTQTPKHLITATGQRVTLRCSPRSGDLSVYWYQQSLDQGLQFLIQYYNGEERAKGNILERFSAQQFPDLHSELNLSSLELGDSALYFCASRGDGYEQYFGPGTRLTVT.